Presented here are 17 T cell receptor beta chains from one specimen sequenced in a study of blood T cell repertoires in COVID-19. Assay used: immunoSEQ multiplex PCR; TCRdb lists only in-frame clones, some missing. Counted here are 330,000 or so clones, roughly 87% occurring once; the ten biggest clones make up 7.5% to 10%. Sequencing input: peripheral blood. These receptors originate from a man aged 25-40 years with COVID-19, enrolled during active disease.

A remark on this clone: The identical CDR3 is also encoded by other nucleotide sequences in the sample. V usage is TRBV4-2 and J usage is TRBJ1-6, with unresolved D. With 3 bases removed from V and 6 bases from J, the gap between germline ends came to 12 bases. This CDR3 spans 15 amino acids. Looked up from germline, CDR1 is LGHNA and CDR2 is YNFKEQ. The CDR3 loop is CASSHVGRGNSPLHF. The DNA for the CDR3 is TGTGCCAGCAGCCACGTGGGCCGGGGTAATTCACCCCTCCACTTT.

V is TRBV7-9 and J is TRBJ2-5; D possibly corresponds to TRBD2 (5 bases). V was trimmed by 5 bases and J by 4 bases, leaving 17 bases between them. This CDR3 contains 15 residues. The V gene's germline CDR1 is SEHNR and CDR2 FQNEAQ (reference sequence). The CDR3 spells CASSQEGLPPETQYF. For the CDR3, the DNA is TGTGCCAGCAGCCAAGAGGGTCTACCCCCAGAGACCCAGTACTTC.

The J gene is TRBJ1-2, the V gene TRBV7-9; no reliable D call. Between the trimmed V and J ends, which lost 5 bases and 4 bases, there was a span of 5 bases. The CDR3 sequence is 11 residues long. CDR1 is SEHNR, CDR2 FQNEAQ, per germline (reference sequence). The CDR3 is CASSPGYGYTF. CDR3 in DNA: TGTGCCAGCAGCCCGGGCTATGGCTACACCTTC.

The genes are TRBV7-9 and TRBJ1-2, with a tentative D call TRBD1 (6 bases). The V and J ends lost 6 bases and 0 bases respectively, with 8 bases between them. Germline CDR1 and CDR2: SEHNR and FQNEAQ (reference sequence). The CDR3 has 13 amino acids. The CDR3 DNA is TGTGCCAGCAGAGGACAGACTAACTATGGCTACACCTTC. The encoded protein is CASRGQTNYGYTF.

This rearrangement joins TRBV30 to TRBJ2-4, with 9 bases identical to TRBD1. CDR1 and CDR2 from the germline V gene are GTSNPN and SVGIG (reference sequence). The CDR3 has 15 residues. V was clipped by 2 bases and J by 6 bases; unmatched bases: 8. The CDR3 sequence: CAWSTGTGRSNIQYF. DNA of the CDR3: TGTGCCTGGAGTACTGGGACAGGGAGGTCAAACATTCAGTACTTC. Filled out from reference TRBV30 and TRBJ2-4, the complete variable domain reads SQTIHQWPATLVQPVGSPLSLECTVEGTSNPNLYWYRQAAGRGLQLLFYSVGIGQISSEVPQNLSASRPQDRQFILSSKKLLLSDSGFYLCAWSTGTGRSNIQYFGAGTRLSVL.

This chain uses TRBV2 with TRBJ2-1; tentatively, D is TRBD2 (6 bases). The CDR3 is 16 amino acids. V was clipped by 7 bases and J by 6 bases, with 22 bases between them. Looked up from germline, CDR1 is SNHLY and CDR2 is FYNNEI. The CDR3 sequence is CASTEARLGPSNEQFF. CDR3 in DNA: TGTGCCAGCACCGAGGCACGACTAGGGCCCTCCAATGAGCAGTTCTTC.

The V and J genes are TRBV7-2 and TRBJ1-6; TRBD1 aligns across 9 bases. Germline V gene lookup returns CDR1 SGHTA and CDR2 FQGNSA. Trimming took 5 bases from V and 9 from J; bases not matched to a gene: 5. CDR3 length equals 14 residues. CDR3: CASSRRDRVSPLHF. The CDR3 DNA follows: TGTGCCAGCAGCCGGCGGGACAGGGTTTCACCCCTCCACTTT. The entire variable domain, with the rest obtained from reference TRBV7-2 and TRBJ1-6, is as follows: GAGVSQSPSNKVTEKGKDVELRCDPISGHTALYWYRQSLGQGLEFLIYFQGNSAPDKSGLPSDRFSAERTGGSVSTLTIQRTQQEDSAVYLCASSRRDRVSPLHFGNGTRLTVT.

V usage is TRBV6-2 or TRBV6-3 and J usage is TRBJ1-6; D is possibly TRBD1 (5 bases). The CDR3 runs 18 residues. CDR1 and CDR2 (germline): MNHEY, SVGEGT. Trimming removed 0 bases at V and 7 bases at J, with 19 bases between. CDR3 protein: CASSYSKLGLRVNSPLHF. In DNA form, the CDR3 reads TGTGCCAGCAGTTACTCGAAGTTGGGACTGAGGGTCAATTCACCCCTCCACTTT.

Written as DNA, the CDR3 is TGTGCCAGCTCGTCTAAGGGGACAGGATTTGGCTACACCTTC. Encoded protein: CASSSKGTGFGYTF. The J gene is TRBJ1-2, the V gene TRBV18; 8 bases align to TRBD1. The germline V gene encodes CDR1 KGHSH and CDR2 LQKENI. The CDR3 is 14 amino acids. V was clipped by 6 bases and J by 7 bases; unmatched bases: 10.

The chain is built from TRBV5-1 and TRBJ1-6; D not certain. Trimming took 0 bases from V and 10 from J, leaving 8 bases between them. The CDR3 has 13 amino acids. Per the germline V gene, CDR1 is SGHRS and CDR2 is YFSETQ. CDR3 loop: CASSLASESPLHF. CDR3 in DNA: TGCGCCAGCAGCTTGGCGAGTGAGTCACCCCTCCACTTT.

This clone is a singleton in its sample. The chain employs TRBV7-3 and TRBJ2-5; TRBD1 is a possible D gene (5 bases). Per the germline V gene, CDR1 is SGHTA and CDR2 is FQGTGA. The CDR3 is 15 amino acids. The V end lost 1 base, the J end lost 2 bases, and 11 bases lay between the germline ends. The CDR3: CASSLMGRDQETQYF. The CDR3 nucleotides read TGTGCCAGCAGCTTAATGGGCAGGGATCAAGAGACCCAGTACTTC.

The gene calls are TRBV9 and TRBJ1-2; 8 bases agree with TRBD1. The V segment lost 0 bases and the J segment 8 bases; nucleotides outside the gene matches: 3. The CDR3 sequence is 13 residues long. Looked up from germline, CDR1 is SGDLS and CDR2 is YYNGEE. The CDR3 DNA reads as TGTGCCAGCAGCGTAGGACAGGGGAACGGCTACACCTTC. Its translation is CASSVGQGNGYTF.

This clone was detected a few times. The chain combines TRBV4-1 with TRBJ2-7; 9 positions match TRBD1. Germline CDR1 is MGHRA and CDR2 is YSYEKL. V shed 3 bases and J 0 bases; nucleotides not matched to a gene: 6. The CDR3 covers 16 residues. CDR3 amino acids: CASSQAGTGSSYEQYF. The DNA for the CDR3 is TGCGCCAGCAGCCAGGCCGGGACAGGGAGCTCCTACGAGCAGTACTTC.

Only a few counts were recorded for this clone. The chain couples TRBV7-6 to TRBJ1-2; D is possibly TRBD1 (6 bases). Looked up from germline, CDR1 is SGHVS and CDR2 is FNYEAQ. With 0 bases removed from V and 9 bases from J, the gap between germline ends came to 14 bases. The CDR3 runs to 14 residues. The CDR3 nucleotides read TGTGCCAGCAGCTTAGCGCTAAATACAGGGAGCTACACCTTC. Translated: CASSLALNTGSYTF.

The chain uses TRBV4-2 and TRBJ2-3, with 7 bases identical to TRBD2. V shed 1 base, J shed 0 bases, and the junction held 1 base outside the gene matches. The germline CDR1 and CDR2 sequences are LGHNA and YNFKEQ. This CDR3 is 15 amino acids long. The CDR3 bases are TGTGCCAGCAGCCAAGTGGGGGGGAGCACAGATACGCAGTATTTT. It codes for CASSQVGGSTDTQYF.

Only a few counts were recorded for this clone. The chain is built from TRBV5-4 and TRBJ2-2; the D gene is possibly TRBD1 (6 bases). The germline gives CDR1 SGHNT, CDR2 YYREEE (reference sequence). With 5 bases removed from V and 3 bases from J, the gap between germline ends came to 20 bases. The CDR3 is made up of 17 amino acids. The CDR3 region is CASRYGTPLGDTGELFF. The CDR3 bases are TGTGCCAGCAGGTATGGGACACCTCTTGGGGACACCGGGGAGCTGTTTTTT.

V and J are TRBV5-1 and TRBJ2-5; TRBD2 matches 9 bases. The CDR3 totals 16 residues. Germline loops: CDR1 SGHRS, CDR2 YFSETQ. Trimming cost V 1 base and J 3 bases; bases outside gene matches: 7. CDR3 in DNA: TGCGCCAGCAGCTTGCTGGCTAGCGGGATGGAAGAGACCCAGTACTTC. This translates into CASSLLASGMEETQYF.